This is a list of T cell receptor beta chains from one sample in a study of cytomegalovirus exposure and HLA in healthy donors. TCRdb's table, derived via immunoSEQ multiplex PCR, lists solely in-frame clones and lacks some. The sample carries about 69,000 clones, about 70% recorded once. The specimen was PBMCs. The receptors were sampled from a woman younger than 45 in good health and CMV-seropositive. Both conserved end residues are part of each CDR3. A D gene is named only where the DNA matches it firmly. Some rows have no size entry. The others give once, few or many, or a class for an expanded clone.

>TRBV5-1|.|TRBD1|TRBJ1-4
CASSQMGQGGNEKLFF
TGCGCCAGCAGCCAAATGGGACAGGGGGGAAATGAAAAACTGTTTTTT
>TRBV7-9|.|TRBD1|TRBJ1-4
CASSPTGTGEKLFF
TGTGCCAGCAGCCCGACAGGGACGGGAGAAAAACTGTTTTTT
>TRBV29-1|.|.|TRBJ1-2
CSVILDSNYGYTF
TGCAGCGTTATACTTGACAGCAACTATGGCTACACCTTC
>TRBV5-1|.|.|TRBJ1-1
CASSLGAANTEAFF
TGCGCCAGCAGCTTGGGAGCGGCTAACACTGAAGCTTTCTTT
>TRBV29-1|.|.|TRBJ2-7
CSVGAGAWEQYF
TGCAGCGTTGGAGCAGGGGCGTGGGAGCAGTACTTC
>TRBV18|.|TRBD1|TRBJ1-2
CASSPDRDGYTF
TGTGCCAGCTCACCCGACAGGGATGGCTACACCTTC
>TRBV28|.|.|TRBJ1-4
CASSLLQEKLFF
TGTGCCAGCAGTTTATTACAGGAAAAACTGTTTTTT
>TRBV28|.|.|TRBJ1-4
CASSSPGFNEKLFF
TGTGCCAGCAGTTCGCCGGGTTTTAATGAAAAACTGTTTTTT
>TRBV7-8|.|.|TRBJ2-7
CASSLTGGFVYEQYF
TGTGCCAGCAGCTTAACCGGGGGATTCGTATACGAGCAGTACTTC
>TRBV29-1|few|.|TRBJ2-1
CSVELVSGIHNEQFF
TGCAGCGTTGAACTTGTTAGCGGAATCCACAATGAGCAGTTCTTC
>TRBV7-2|.|.|TRBJ2-2
CASSLAWGGTDGELFF
TGTGCCAGCAGCTTAGCGTGGGGGGGCACGGACGGGGAGCTGTTTTTT
>TRBV25-1|once|.|TRBJ2-1
CASTDQAYNEQFF
TGTGCCAGCACGGATCAAGCGTACAATGAGCAGTTCTTC
>TRBV7-2|few|TRBD2|TRBJ2-1
CASSLTSGRHNEQFF
TGTGCCAGCAGCTTGACTAGCGGGCGGCACAATGAGCAGTTCTTC
>TRBV9|once|.|TRBJ2-5
CASSVAPRHETQYF
TGTGCCAGCAGCGTAGCGCCGCGTCATGAGACCCAGTACTTC
>TRBV18|once|.|TRBJ1-1
CASSPTGNTEAFF
TGTGCCAGCTCACCTACAGGGAACACTGAAGCTTTCTTT
>TRBV6-6|.|.|TRBJ2-6
CASSLDSSGANVLTF
TGTGCCAGCAGCCTCGACAGCTCTGGGGCCAACGTCCTGACTTTC